This note documents a single TCR beta chain sequence. Its antigen specificity is not known. Base-call qualities are not available, and no considerably larger clone is one nucleotide away. The treatment or condition label corresponds to: high-dose cyclophosphamide on days +3 and +4 as single-agent GVHD prophylaxis. Busulfan and fludarabine conditioning, a related or unrelated marrow graft, and cyclophosphamide on days +3 and +4 were given to PTCy patients. PTCy-treated patients were drawn from a prospective multi-institutional clinical trial. Peripheral blood and bone marrow mononuclear cells were isolated by Ficoll-Hypaque density centrifugation and cryopreserved. Including cysteine and phenylalanine, the CDR3 has 13 amino acids. Kept here is only the CDR3 DNA, which spans 39 bases and is read in frame from base 1. Looking up the germline V gene (reference sequence) yields CDR1 MNHEY and CDR2 SMNVEV. V was cut back by 5 bases and J by 9 bases, leaving a gap of 14 bases between them.

This sample was taken from a study of T cells after posttransplantation cyclophosphamide listed by TCRdb under 2016. About the study as a whole: Using TRB sequencing, the study followed how the T cell repertoire reconstituted after myeloablative bone marrow transplantation in which posttransplantation cyclophosphamide served as GVHD prophylaxis. Samples from around 40 PTCy-treated patients and 15 to 20 related bone marrow donors of those patients were subjected to antigen receptor sequencing. Because TRA and TRB clonality correlated tightly in several samples, later TCR analyses were limited to TRB. Public TRB sequences were checked against a database of over 3,500 sequences associated with responses to pathogens, tumor antigens, self-antigens and alloantigens. TRB sequencing was also done on up to 3 additional blood samples from 2 to 5.2 years after transplant in 3 patients, and on pretransplant blood from several patients. Blood from all 34 PTCy patients with 1-year posttransplant specimens was subjected to TRB sequencing. Paper-wide results and their limitations: Donor-recipient similarity was low at 1-2 months but increased during the first year, and donor CD8+ memory clones often dominated later blood repertoires. The TRB repertoires of T cells infiltrating skin or the GI tract showed only limited overlap with the TRB repertoires found in blood. Across about 40 patients, TRB clonality was highly associated with recipient CMV seropositivity and CMV reactivation, and PTCy diversity was similar to diversity in CNI/methotrexate controls.

Genomic DNA was the input for TRB sequencing, which was run either with the immunoSEQ assay at survey resolution or with the hsTCRB kit. The study's processing was this. Initial read processing used immunoSEQ software, and repertoire analyses used the LymphoSeq R package. Clonality was calculated as 1 minus normalized Shannon entropy, and the Gini coefficient was also calculated for each TRB dataset. To infer phenotypes in unsorted samples, TRB sequences from sorted subsets of the recipient or donor were mapped onto the unsorted samples of the same recipient. TCRdb stores this immuneACCESS table with in-frame sequences only. Part of the clones is absent; in the studies checked, under half of the shortfall reflects unresolved V genes, and no reason is known for the rest. That table supplies the V and J calls and clone size; D and trimming were determined from the DNA. The sample table records some 4,200 clones; 76% of these occur just once. The ten largest clones take up about a third of the sample.

The material sequenced was PBMCs, taken after allogeneic stem cell transplant with posttransplant cyclophosphamide. Recombination joined TRBV27 with TRBJ2-1; TRBD2 might be the D gene, on 5 matching bases. This sequence originates from a male patient aged 40-50 years who received an allogeneic stem cell transplant from a related donor, was CMV-positive, and had acute and chronic GVHD. After a transplant, not all T cells may be the patient's own; some may come from the graft donor. The encoded CDR3 is CASSSTRLLEQFF. The DNA reads as follows: TGTGCCAGCAGTAGCACTAGGTTGCTTGAGCAGTTCTTC.